The 27 T cell receptor beta chains reported below all come from one sample, sequenced in a study of blood T cell repertoires in COVID-19. Generated by immunoSEQ multiplex PCR, the TCRdb table keeps only in-frame clones and is missing some. This sample has 150,000 to 200,000 clones, with approximately 87% found just once. Sequencing used peripheral blood. These receptors all come from a woman in her 70s with acute or convalescent COVID-19.

The chain links TRBV4-3 to TRBJ1-1; D is possibly TRBD1 (5 bases). The CDR3 runs 17 residues. The germline gives CDR1 LGHNA, CDR2 YSLEER. V lost 2 bases and J 1 base, leaving 17 bases between the germline ends. The CDR3 bases are TGCGCCAGCAGCCAACTAAGCCGGGGGGGAAGGAACACTGAAGCTTTCTTT. Amino acid sequence: CASSQLSRGGRNTEAFF.

The J gene is TRBJ1-5, the V gene TRBV4-2; D perhaps matches TRBD1 (5 bases). Germline CDR1 LGHNA, CDR2 YNFKEQ. Trimming took off 0 bases at V and 5 bases at J, with 14 bases between the two ends. The CDR3 runs to 16 residues. CDR3 region: CASSQDGGARYQPQHF. DNA of the CDR3: TGTGCCAGCAGCCAAGATGGAGGGGCAAGATATCAGCCCCAGCATTTT.

The chain uses TRBV6-2 or TRBV6-3 and TRBJ1-1; 8 bases align to TRBD1. The CDR3 extends over 14 amino acids. Germline trimming cut 6 bases from V and 4 bases from J; bases unmatched to any gene: 7. Germline lookup yields CDR1 MNHEY and CDR2 SVGEGT. CDR3 region: CASSIQGAVTEAFF. The DNA for the CDR3 is TGTGCCAGCAGCATTCAGGGGGCTGTCACTGAAGCTTTCTTT.

The genes are TRBV10-3 and TRBJ2-1; TRBD2 aligns across 8 bases. Per the germline V gene, CDR1 is ENHRY and CDR2 is SYGVKD. The CDR3 contains 15 residues. Trimming at V came to 4 bases and at J to 4 bases, leaving 6 bases not matched to a gene. Here the CDR3 reads CAISGASGGYNEQFF. The DNA of the CDR3 is TGTGCCATCAGTGGAGCGAGCGGGGGTTACAATGAGCAGTTCTTC.

The rearrangement links TRBV4-3 to TRBJ2-1; TRBD1 is a possible D gene (5 bases). Germline V gene sequence: CDR1 LGHNA, CDR2 YSLEER. The CDR3 contains 16 residues. V was cut by 0 bases and J by 6 bases, with 15 bases left in between. CDR3 protein: CASSQESLRGSNEQFF. The CDR3 DNA is TGCGCCAGCAGCCAAGAGTCCTTAAGGGGATCCAATGAGCAGTTCTTC.

This chain uses TRBV30 with TRBJ1-4; D possibly corresponds to TRBD1 (6 bases). Germline CDR1 is GTSNPN and CDR2 is SVGIG (reference sequence). Trimming left V 5 bases short and J 7 bases short, with 17 bases between. This CDR3 is 14 amino acids long. CDR3 in DNA: TGTGCCTGGGGGGAGACAGGCCTTAGTGAAAAACTGTTTTTT. Protein: CAWGETGLSEKLFF.

The CDR3 protein is CAWSLRTGGNTIYF. The DNA for the CDR3 is TGTGCCTGGAGCCTCCGGACAGGCGGAAACACCATATATTTT. This chain joins TRBV30 and TRBJ1-3; TRBD1 matches at 7 bases. The V gene's germline CDR1 is GTSNPN and CDR2 SVGIG (reference sequence). The V and J ends lost 3 bases and 4 bases, in that order; junction bases with no gene match: 6. The CDR3 extends over 14 amino acids.

This chain joins TRBV28 and TRBJ2-2, with 7 bases aligning to TRBD2. V lost 6 bases, J lost 6 bases, and 10 bases stayed unmatched. The germline gives CDR1 MDHEN, CDR2 SYDVKM. The CDR3 totals 15 residues. The CDR3 DNA reads as TGTGCCAGCAGCTTCGGCGGGAGTCAGGCCGGGGAGCTGTTTTTT. Its protein product is CASSFGGSQAGELFF.

The chain links TRBV7-2 to TRBJ2-7; D ambiguous. Trimming left V 1 base short and J 3 bases short, with 13 bases between. In germline, CDR1 is SGHTA, CDR2 FQGNSA. This CDR3 spans 15 amino acids. CDR3 sequence reads: CASSLGQSTHYEQYF. The CDR3 DNA follows: TGTGCCAGCAGCTTAGGTCAGTCCACCCACTACGAGCAGTACTTC.

V and J are TRBV6-5 and TRBJ1-2, with 7 bases aligning to TRBD1. This CDR3 is 15 amino acids long. The V gene's germline CDR1 is MNHEY and CDR2 SVGAGI. The V gene end was trimmed by 0 bases and the J gene end by 2 bases; junction bases not matched to a gene: 3. The CDR3 nucleotides read TGTGCCAGCAGTTACTCCCCGACAGGGAACTATGGCTACACCTTC. Its translation is CASSYSPTGNYGYTF.

The chain couples TRBV6-5 to TRBJ1-5, with 8 bases fitting TRBD1. CDR3 length equals 15 residues. The junction had 6 bases not matched to a gene; V was cut back by 6 bases and J by 2 bases. Looked up from germline, CDR1 is MNHEY and CDR2 is SVGAGI. CDR3 in amino acids: CASRIDRGGNQPQHF. The CDR3 region has the DNA TGTGCCAGCAGAATCGACAGGGGAGGCAATCAGCCCCAGCATTTT.

V is TRBV11-2 and J is TRBJ2-3; TRBD2 aligns across 7 bases. The CDR3 is 16 amino acids. Germline V gene sequence: CDR1 SGHAT, CDR2 FQNNGV. J gave up 6 bases and V 1 base, and 10 bases lay outside the gene matches. The CDR3 coding sequence is TGTGCCAGCAGCTTAGTTTGGGAGGGCCTACAGGATACGCAGTATTTT. It specifies CASSLVWEGLQDTQYF.

The chain employs TRBV10-1 and TRBJ2-7, with 8 bases lining up with TRBD2. CDR1 and CDR2 from the germline V gene are WNHNN and SYGVQD (reference sequence). This CDR3 is 16 amino acids long. V lost 0 bases, J lost 2 bases, and 6 bases stayed unmatched. CDR3 protein: CASSESRLAGTYEQYF. The CDR3 coding sequence is TGCGCCAGCAGTGAGTCGAGATTAGCGGGGACCTACGAGCAGTACTTC.

The V and J genes are TRBV28 and TRBJ1-2; possible D gene TRBD1, 5 bases. The CDR3 extends over 14 amino acids. Germline values: CDR1 MDHEN, CDR2 SYDVKM. V dropped 5 bases and J dropped 4 bases, with 14 bases sitting between them. CDR3: CASSPPGGFYGYTF. CDR3 bases: TGTGCCAGCAGTCCGCCCGGGGGGTTCTATGGCTACACCTTC.

The V and J genes are TRBV10-3 and TRBJ1-6; 7 bases fit TRBD1. Looked up from germline, CDR1 is ENHRY and CDR2 is SYGVKD. V shed 6 bases, J shed 10 bases, and the junction held 9 bases outside the gene matches. The CDR3 has 14 residues. CDR3 residues: CAIRGSGQESPLHF. The CDR3 coding sequence is TGTGCCATCAGGGGGTCCGGACAGGAGTCACCCCTCCACTTT.

This clone was picked up one time. CDR3 in DNA: TGTGCCATCAGCTCCGGGACAGGGGGCACCGGGGAGCTGTTTTTT. It is translated as CAISSGTGGTGELFF. This chain uses TRBV10-3 with TRBJ2-2, with 11 nucleotides matching TRBD1. In germline, CDR1 is ENHRY, CDR2 SYGVKD. Trimming cost V 6 bases and J 4 bases; bases outside gene matches: 4. This CDR3 has 15 residues.

The gene calls are TRBV6-5 and TRBJ1-2; D unresolved. Germline V lookup: CDR1 MNHEY, CDR2 SVGAGI. This CDR3 is built from 13 residues. The V end lost 8 bases, the J end lost 2 bases, and 12 bases lay between the germline ends. CDR3 sequence (DNA): TGTGCCAGCGTCGTTTGGAGGAACTATGGCTACACCTTC. It codes for CASVVWRNYGYTF.

This rearrangement joins TRBV7-6 to TRBJ2-1, with TRBD2 identical over 14 bases. CDR1 is SGHVS, CDR2 FNYEAQ, per germline. V lost 3 bases, J lost 4 bases, and 11 bases stayed unmatched. The CDR3 spans 19 residues. The CDR3 DNA reads as TGTGCCAGCAGCTTTCTACCGGGACTAGCGGGGGAAAAGTACAATGAGCAGTTCTTC. This encodes CASSFLPGLAGEKYNEQFF.

This clone was recorded a few times. The chain has TRBV7-2 and TRBJ2-7; D unclear. V was pared by 2 bases and J by 2 bases, with 10 bases between. The CDR3 is 14 residues long. The germline V gene encodes CDR1 SGHTA and CDR2 FQGNSA. The CDR3 loop reads CASSLQFGPYEQYF. In DNA form, the CDR3 reads TGTGCCAGCAGCTTACAGTTTGGGCCCTACGAGCAGTACTTC.

This rearrangement joins TRBV2 to TRBJ2-1, with TRBD2 identical over 12 bases. The CDR3 totals 16 residues. J was trimmed by 10 bases and V by 3 bases; bases with no gene match: 10. Germline lookup yields CDR1 SNHLY and CDR2 FYNNEI. The CDR3 coding sequence is TGTGCCAGCAGTGAGATCGGTCTAGCGGGGGGGAAAGAGCAGTTCTTC. Protein product: CASSEIGLAGGKEQFF.

V and J are TRBV6-2 or TRBV6-3 and TRBJ1-4, with a weak D call TRBD1 (6 bases). This CDR3 contains 13 residues. Trimming shortened V by 2 bases and J by 14 bases, and 15 bases separated the two germline ends. The germline gives CDR1 MNHEY, CDR2 SVGEGT. CDR3 sequence: CASSYGLGQLLFF. The CDR3 nucleotides are TGTGCCAGCAGTTACGGGCTGGGACAATTGCTGTTTTTT.

The rearrangement joins TRBV5-1 to TRBJ2-7; possible D gene TRBD2, 7 bases. The V gene's germline CDR1 is SGHRS and CDR2 YFSETQ. Trimming removed 4 bases from V and 0 bases from J, with 14 bases in between. The length of the CDR3 is 15 residues. CDR3 in DNA: TGCGCCAGCAGCCTAGGGCGGGGGCCCTCCTACGAGCAGTACTTC. Its translation is CASSLGRGPSYEQYF.

The V gene is TRBV28, the J gene TRBJ1-2; maybe TRBD1 (6 bases). This CDR3 spans 11 amino acids. Germline CDR1 reads MDHEN; CDR2 reads SYDVKM. CDR3: CVAGASYGYTF. The CDR3 nucleotides are TGTGTGGCAGGGGCCAGTTATGGCTACACCTTC.

The rearrangement uses TRBV19 and TRBJ2-7, with TRBD1 matching over 9 bases. V lost 5 bases, J lost 7 bases, and 9 bases stayed unmatched. The germline V gene encodes CDR1 LNHDA and CDR2 SQIVND (reference sequence). CDR3 length: 14 amino acids. CDR3 protein: CASSFTTGGLEQYF. DNA for the CDR3: TGTGCCAGTAGTTTTACGACAGGGGGTCTGGAGCAGTACTTC.

In DNA form, the CDR3 reads TGTGCCAGCAGCTCCACACCCTATGGCTACACCTTC. This codes for CASSSTPYGYTF. The chain employs TRBV7-9 and TRBJ1-2; the D is unclear. The V end lost 4 bases, the J end lost 4 bases, and 7 bases lay between the germline ends. The CDR3 spans 12 residues. Germline values: CDR1 SEHNR, CDR2 FQNEAQ (reference sequence).

The gene calls are TRBV11-2 and TRBJ1-1; D may be TRBD1 (6 bases). This CDR3 contains 17 residues. The germline V and J ends were trimmed by 1 base and 4 bases, with 19 bases remaining between them. Germline CDR1 SGHAT, CDR2 FQNNGV. The CDR3 DNA sequence: TGTGCCAGCAGCTTAGTGGTGGACCCCAGGGGTTCCACTGAAGCTTTCTTT. It specifies CASSLVVDPRGSTEAFF.

The rearrangement links TRBV6-1 to TRBJ2-7, with 9 positions matching TRBD1. J lost 4 bases, V lost 0 bases, and 10 bases had no gene match. Germline CDR1 is MNHNS and CDR2 is SASEGT. The CDR3 length is 17 residues. CDR3 loop: CASSEAAPGQGFYEQYF. The CDR3 DNA reads TGTGCCAGCAGTGAAGCGGCCCCGGGACAGGGTTTTTACGAGCAGTACTTC.